Reported below is one TCR beta chain. Antigen: not known. This sample is drawn from a study of beta chain features in type 1 diabetes. Broader study findings: In comparison with healthy donors, patients had naive, central memory and Treg TCRB repertoires that appeared more similar. In these data, an HLA type influence on TCRB rearrangement remained unresolved. Type 1 diabetes patients showed a moderate but significant shortening of TCRB CDR3s in all four CD4+ subsets.

Since all of the isolated RNA was reverse transcribed, expressed TCRB transcripts were what got sequenced. Sequencing was performed with immunoSEQ multiplex PCR; in TCRdb, only in-frame clones are kept and a portion is missing. The data show over 350,000 clones, about 15% seen once. This CDR3 has 14 residues. V lost 4 bases to trimming and J lost 6 bases, with 13 bases between them. From germline, CDR1 is KGHSH and CDR2 LQKENI. The sequence was collected from a woman aged 18 to 35 in good health. The chain is built from TRBV18 and TRBJ2-1, with D possibly TRBD1 on 5 matching bases. Sequencing was performed on naive CD4+ T cells from blood. CDR3 residues: CASSRRDSRNEQFF. The CDR3 nucleotides read TGTGCCAGCTCACGCAGGGATTCGCGCAATGAGCAGTTCTTC. The full variable domain, rest sourced from reference TRBV18 and TRBJ2-1, is NAGVMQNPRHLVRRRGQEARLRCSPMKGHSHVYWYRQLPEEGLKFMVYLQKENIIDESGMPKERFSAEFPKEGPSILRIQQVVRGDSAAYFCASSRRDSRNEQFFGPGTRLTVL.